The source of this T cell receptor (beta chain) is a study of blood T cell repertoires in COVID-19. Study as a whole: Sites across the United States, Italy and Spain contributed samples from acute and convalescent COVID-19. T cells, B-cell-depleted T cells, or PBMCs supplied cDNA or gDNA.

This CDR3 has 14 residues. V lost 5 bases, J lost 6 bases, and 7 bases stayed unmatched. Germline CDR1 and CDR2: SGHTA and FQGTGA. Source study methods: Reference gene primer amplification in the assay estimated nucleated cell counts. TCRdb's copy holds only in-frame clones and misses some; the assay was immunoSEQ multiplex PCR. V and J calls and clone size are given by that table; D and trimming were obtained from the DNA. The repertoire holds over 200,000 clones, with roughly nine tenths as singletons. The receptor comes from a human donor in a cohort exposed to, infected with or recovered from COVID-19 (not recorded which). The donor label of this sample is uncertain. Sequenced sample: PBMCs or T cells enriched from blood (not recorded which). The chain employs TRBV7-3 and TRBJ2-7; 10 bases line up with TRBD2. The CDR3 nucleotides read TGTGCCAGCAGCGTAAGCGGGGGGGCCGGCGAGCAGTACTTC. Amino acids: CASSVSGGAGEQYF.